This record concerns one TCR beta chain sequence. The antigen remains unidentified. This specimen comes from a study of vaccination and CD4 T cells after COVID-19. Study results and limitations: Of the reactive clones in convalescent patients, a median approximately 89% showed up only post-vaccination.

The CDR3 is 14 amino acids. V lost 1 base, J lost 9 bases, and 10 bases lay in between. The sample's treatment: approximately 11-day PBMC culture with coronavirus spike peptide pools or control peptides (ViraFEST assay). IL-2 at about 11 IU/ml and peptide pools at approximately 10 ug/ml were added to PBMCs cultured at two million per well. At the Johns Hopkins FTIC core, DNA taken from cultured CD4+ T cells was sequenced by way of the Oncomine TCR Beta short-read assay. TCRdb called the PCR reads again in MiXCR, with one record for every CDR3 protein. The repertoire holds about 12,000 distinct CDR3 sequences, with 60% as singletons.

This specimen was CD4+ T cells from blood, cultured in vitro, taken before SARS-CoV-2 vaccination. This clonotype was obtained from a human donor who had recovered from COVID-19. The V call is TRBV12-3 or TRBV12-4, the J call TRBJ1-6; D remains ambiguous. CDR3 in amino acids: CASSLVGLGSPLHF. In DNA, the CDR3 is TGTGCCAGCAGTTTAGTCGGGTTGGGTTCACCCCTCCACTTT.